The 29 T cell receptor beta chains in this list originate from one sample, sequenced in a study of T-cell memory formation after mild COVID-19. TCRdb reanalysed the 5' RACE reads using MiXCR and keeps one entry per CDR3 protein. The sample contains under 250,000 distinct CDR3 sequences, about 10% of which appear only once. The sample was PBMCs or a T cell subset sorted from them (not recorded which). Source of these receptors: a man aged 18-30 years who had mild COVID-19 (a few samples of this study predate the infection). Cell type and time point are not known.

This clonotype was counted only a few times. The chain recombines TRBV7-3 with TRBJ2-3; D not certain. Deletions cut 4 bases from V and 4 bases from J, with 12 bases between. This CDR3 has 14 amino acids. Germline assignment: CDR1 SGHTA and CDR2 FQGTGA. CDR3 residues: CASSSGRPPDTQYF. The CDR3 DNA follows: TGTGCCAGCAGCTCAGGCAGGCCACCAGATACGCAGTATTTT.

This clonotype was found a few times. V usage is TRBV15 and J usage is TRBJ2-1, with 7 nucleotides matching TRBD1. The germline V gene has CDR1 LNHNV and CDR2 YYDKDF (reference sequence). V was clipped by 0 bases and J by 13 bases; unmatched bases: 12. The CDR3 length is 15 residues. The CDR3 region is CATSRETGVGSGQFF. CDR3 DNA sequence: TGTGCCACCAGCAGAGAAACAGGGGTTGGCTCCGGACAGTTCTTC. Full variable domain (remainder filled in from reference TRBV15 and TRBJ2-1): DAMVIQNPRYQVTQFGKPVTLSCSQTLNHNVMYWYQQKSSQAPKLLFHYYDKDFNNEADTPDNFQSRRPNTSFCFLDIRSPGLGDTAMYLCATSRETGVGSGQFFGPGTRLTVL.

In this sample, this clonotype turned up many times. The gene calls are TRBV7-2 and TRBJ2-3; no definite D call. Trimming left V 2 bases short and J 4 bases short, with 10 bases between. The CDR3 has 14 amino acids. Germline CDR1 and CDR2: SGHTA and FQGNSA. The CDR3 spells CASSLQASADTQYF. As DNA, the CDR3 is TGTGCCAGCAGCTTACAGGCTAGTGCAGATACGCAGTATTTT.

J is TRBJ1-3 and V is TRBV19, with a possible D match to TRBD1 (6 bases). The V end lost 10 bases, the J end lost 1 base, and 11 bases lay between the germline ends. In germline, CDR1 is LNHDA, CDR2 SQIVND (reference sequence). The CDR3 has 13 amino acids. CDR3: CATAQGSGNTIYF. Written as DNA, the CDR3 is TGTGCCACAGCACAGGGTTCTGGAAACACCATATATTTT.

This chain uses TRBV29-1 with TRBJ2-2, with TRBD2 matching over 8 bases. The CDR3 has 13 residues. Looked up from germline, CDR1 is SQVTM and CDR2 is ANQGSEA. J was trimmed by 7 bases and V by 7 bases; bases with no gene match: 8. CDR3 protein: CSGRRGGGGELFF. CDR3 DNA sequence: TGCAGCGGCCGACGGGGGGGCGGCGGGGAGCTGTTTTTT.

The chain is built from TRBV6-6 and TRBJ2-6, with D maybe TRBD1 (6 bases). The CDR3 totals 16 residues. Deletions cut 2 bases from V and 3 bases from J, with 11 bases between. Germline lookup yields CDR1 MNHNY and CDR2 SVGAGI (reference sequence). CDR3: CASSYAGQLGANVLTF. In DNA form, the CDR3 reads TGTGCCAGCAGTTACGCCGGACAGCTTGGGGCCAACGTCCTGACTTTC.

This clonotype was picked up a small number of times. The rearrangement uses TRBV5-1 and TRBJ2-3, with 10 bases that match TRBD1. The CDR3 has 15 residues. With V trimmed by 0 bases and J by 4 bases, 2 bases remained unmatched. Germline V gene sequence: CDR1 SGHRS, CDR2 YFSETQ. This CDR3 reads CASSLGGQGPDTQYF. The CDR3 DNA is TGCGCCAGCAGCTTGGGGGGACAGGGGCCAGATACGCAGTATTTT.

This clonotype occurred a few times. The rearrangement uses TRBV3-1 and TRBJ1-2; D is unclear. This CDR3 comprises 12 residues. Looked up from germline, CDR1 is LGHDT and CDR2 is YNNKEL (reference sequence). Trimming cost V 2 bases and J 3 bases, with 4 bases left between them. The DNA of the CDR3 is TGTGCCAGCAGCCAATTGGACTATGGCTACACCTTC. As protein: CASSQLDYGYTF. The full variable domain, with the rest looked up from reference TRBV3-1 and TRBJ1-2, is DTAVSQTPKYLVTQMGNDKSIKCEQNLGHDTMYWYKQDSKKFLKIMFSYNNKELIINETVPNRFSPKSPDKAHLNLHINSLELGDSAVYFCASSQLDYGYTFGSGTRLTVV.

V and J are TRBV19 and TRBJ2-1; 11 bases map to TRBD2. The length of the CDR3 is 14 residues. Germline values: CDR1 LNHDA, CDR2 SQIVND (reference sequence). With 3 bases clipped from V and 12 bases from J, the junction kept 7 bases outside the gene matches. For the CDR3, the DNA is TGTGCCAGTAGTATCGGGACTAGCGGAGGAGTGCAGTTCTTC. It translates to CASSIGTSGGVQFF.

This chain connects TRBV7-2 to TRBJ1-2; D is perhaps TRBD1 (6 bases). Germline CDR1 and CDR2: SGHTA and FQGNSA. V lost 5 bases to trimming and J lost 4 bases, with 14 bases between them. The CDR3 loop spans 14 amino acids. CDR3 protein: CASSNQGGSYGYTF. The DNA of the CDR3 is TGTGCCAGCAGCAATCAAGGGGGGTCCTATGGCTACACCTTC. Together with reference TRBV7-2 and TRBJ1-2, the CDR3 gives the full variable domain: GAGVSQSPSNKVTEKGKDVELRCDPISGHTALYWYRQSLGQGLEFLIYFQGNSAPDKSGLPSDRFSAERTGGSVSTLTIQRTQQEDSAVYLCASSNQGGSYGYTFGSGTRLTVV.

This clonotype was seen a handful of times. This chain connects TRBV5-1 to TRBJ2-2, with 9 nucleotides matching TRBD1. This CDR3 is 17 amino acids long. Germline trimming cut 0 bases from V and 5 bases from J; bases unmatched to any gene: 8. Germline V gene data show CDR1 as SGHRS and CDR2 as YFSETQ. Here the CDR3 reads CASSLVPGQGGTGELFF. The CDR3 DNA reads TGCGCCAGCAGCTTGGTACCGGGACAGGGAGGGACCGGGGAGCTGTTTTTT.

There are many counts of this clonotype. This chain uses TRBV20-1 with TRBJ2-2; 9 bases line up with TRBD1. Germline V gene data show CDR1 as DFQATT and CDR2 as SNEGSKA (reference sequence). CDR3 length: 15 amino acids. Trimming took 6 bases from V and 6 from J; bases not matched to a gene: 11. CDR3 protein: CSALRNRGRPGELFF. Written as DNA, the CDR3 is TGCAGTGCACTCAGGAACAGGGGGCGACCCGGGGAGCTGTTTTTT.

This clonotype was found many times. The genes are TRBV6-5 and TRBJ2-5; a weak D match, TRBD1 (5 bases). The V gene lost 8 bases and the J gene lost 5 bases, with 12 bases spanning the gap. The CDR3 has 12 residues. Germline V gene data show CDR1 as MNHEY and CDR2 as SVGAGI. The CDR3 loop reads CASRPAGETQYF. CDR3 DNA: TGTGCCAGCCGACCTGCAGGGGAGACCCAGTACTTC.

This clonotype showed up many times. The V and J genes are TRBV20-1 and TRBJ2-1; 9 bases align to TRBD2. Unmatched junction bases numbered 15, after V lost 3 bases and J lost 6 bases. CDR3 length: 17 amino acids. Germline CDR1 and CDR2: DFQATT and SNEGSKA (reference sequence). As DNA, the CDR3 is TGCAGTGCTAGCGGGCTAGCGGGGACCACCGGGGGCAATGAGCAGTTCTTC. Translation gives CSASGLAGTTGGNEQFF.

This clonotype occurred many times. V and J are TRBV4-2 and TRBJ2-1; D tentatively reads TRBD1 or TRBD2 (5 bases each). Germline V gene lookup returns CDR1 LGHNA and CDR2 YNFKEQ. The V end was cut by 8 bases, the J end by 9 bases, with 8 bases between. The CDR3 runs to 10 residues. CDR3 nucleotide sequence: TGTGCCAGCGGGGACGGTGAGCAGTTCTTC. This sequence encodes CASGDGEQFF.

This chain uses TRBV7-2 with TRBJ1-5, with D hard to call. The V gene lost 5 bases and the J gene lost 3 bases, with 14 bases spanning the gap. The germline V gene has CDR1 SGHTA and CDR2 FQGNSA. The CDR3 runs to 15 residues. CDR3 loop: CASSPSGGLNQPQHF. The CDR3 DNA reads TGTGCCAGCAGCCCCAGCGGAGGGCTCAATCAGCCCCAGCATTTT.

This chain uses TRBV7-2 with TRBJ1-2; 7 bases line up with TRBD1. Trimming took 7 bases from V and 0 from J; bases not matched to a gene: 8. The germline V gene encodes CDR1 SGHTA and CDR2 FQGNSA. The length of the CDR3 is 15 residues. The CDR3 sequence is CASNKPGQTNYGYTF. The CDR3 nucleotides are TGTGCCAGCAATAAACCGGGACAGACTAACTATGGCTACACCTTC.

This clonotype was picked up a small number of times. The chain recombines TRBV7-8 with TRBJ1-2; TRBD1 is a possible D gene (5 bases). V was cut by 0 bases and J by 4 bases, with 18 bases left in between. Germline loops: CDR1 SGHVS, CDR2 FQNEAQ. The CDR3 spans 17 residues. In DNA, the CDR3 is TGTGCCAGCAGCTTAGCTTACGACGGGGCCCCTGGCTATGGCTACACCTTC. This gives the protein CASSLAYDGAPGYGYTF.

This clonotype was picked up many times. V gene TRBV7-3 combines with J gene TRBJ2-3; D tentatively fits TRBD1 or TRBD2 (5 bases each). The germline CDR1 and CDR2 sequences are SGHTA and FQGTGA. V gave up 2 bases and J gave up 2 bases, with 8 bases separating them. There are 14 residues in the CDR3. The DNA of the CDR3 is TGTGCCAGCAGCTTAGGGGACGACACAGATACGCAGTATTTT. Residues: CASSLGDDTDTQYF.

In this sample, this clonotype turned up a few times. The chain's CDR3 is CSAAGGYGGYEQYF. The DNA of the CDR3 is TGCAGTGCTGCCGGGGGGTACGGAGGATACGAGCAGTACTTC. The chain joins TRBV20-1 to TRBJ2-7, with TRBD2 identical over 7 bases. This CDR3 spans 14 amino acids. Per germline, CDR1 DFQATT and CDR2 SNEGSKA (reference sequence). J lost 4 bases, V lost 5 bases, and 11 bases had no gene match.

The V call is TRBV7-2, the J call TRBJ2-5; D may be TRBD1 (6 bases). The length of the CDR3 is 17 residues. V was shortened by 5 bases and J by 5 bases, with 24 bases between the two germline ends. The germline CDR1 and CDR2 sequences are SGHTA and FQGNSA. The CDR3 DNA reads as TGTGCCAGCAGCCCCCGCCCGGACAGTCCCTCATGGGAGACCCAGTACTTC. Translating it yields CASSPRPDSPSWETQYF.

This clonotype was recorded many times. V is TRBV4-3 and J is TRBJ2-1; D may be TRBD1 or TRBD2 (5 bases each). This CDR3 contains 14 residues. CDR1 is LGHNA, CDR2 YSLEER, per germline. Trimming removed 0 bases from V and 7 bases from J, with 10 bases in between. This chain's CDR3 is CASSQEGWGNEQFF. In DNA, the CDR3 is TGCGCCAGCAGCCAAGAGGGTTGGGGGAATGAGCAGTTCTTC.

This chain links TRBV12-3 or TRBV12-4 with TRBJ2-6; TRBD2 is a possible D gene (5 bases). The CDR3 covers 16 residues. V dropped 5 bases and J dropped 0 bases, with 11 bases sitting between them. The CDR3 DNA reads TGTGCCAGCAGTCATGACCGGGACTCTGGGGCCAACGTCCTGACTTTC. Its protein product is CASSHDRDSGANVLTF.

This clonotype appeared a few times. The chain combines TRBV24-1 with TRBJ2-2, with 7 bases matching TRBD2. Trimming took 6 bases from V and 5 from J; bases not matched to a gene: 11. The CDR3 extends over 16 amino acids. Germline-derived CDR1 and CDR2 are KGHDR and SFDVKD. CDR3 DNA: TGTGCCACCAGTAGTCCGGGGGGAGAGACTACCGGGGAGCTGTTTTTT. This gives the protein CATSSPGGETTGELFF.

This clonotype has at least ten counts. The chain combines TRBV11-2 with TRBJ2-3, with 9 bases that match TRBD1. The V segment lost 8 bases and the J segment 1 base; nucleotides outside the gene matches: 10. Germline V gene sequence: CDR1 SGHAT, CDR2 FQNNGV. This CDR3 is built from 16 residues. The CDR3 bases are TGTGCCAGCCGCCCCCTACAGGGGGCTCGCACAGATACGCAGTATTTT. Residues: CASRPLQGARTDTQYF.

The rearrangement uses TRBV24-1 and TRBJ2-3, with 9 positions matching TRBD1. CDR1 and CDR2 (germline): KGHDR, SFDVKD. The CDR3 has 16 amino acids. Trimming at V came to 4 bases and at J to 3 bases, leaving 7 bases not matched to a gene. The CDR3 loop is CATSDYRTGETDTQYF. In DNA, the CDR3 is TGTGCCACCAGTGACTACCGGACAGGGGAGACAGATACGCAGTATTTT.

J is TRBJ2-2 and V is TRBV6-1, with D maybe TRBD1 (5 bases). V lost 6 bases to trimming and J lost 6 bases, with 14 bases between them. Germline-derived CDR1 and CDR2 are MNHNS and SASEGT. The CDR3 has 14 residues. The CDR3 sequence is CASRREVRAGELFF. CDR3 DNA sequence: TGTGCCAGCAGGAGAGAGGTCAGGGCCGGGGAGCTGTTTTTT.

V gene TRBV7-9 combines with J gene TRBJ1-1; tentatively, D is TRBD1 (6 bases). V lost 5 bases and J lost 10, with 17 bases in between. This CDR3 comprises 13 residues. The germline CDR1 and CDR2 sequences are SEHNR and FQNEAQ (reference sequence). The CDR3 region has the DNA TGTGCCAGCAGCCGTAACAGGGTCGAGGGAGCTTTCTTT. Its protein is CASSRNRVEGAFF.

This rearrangement joins TRBV6-5 to TRBJ1-1; D is uncertain. V was shortened by 0 bases and J by 3 bases, with 8 bases between the two germline ends. In germline, CDR1 is MNHEY, CDR2 SVGAGI. The CDR3 loop spans 14 amino acids. The CDR3 sequence: CASSYSYGYTEAFF. The CDR3 bases are TGTGCCAGCAGTTACTCGTATGGTTACACTGAAGCTTTCTTT.